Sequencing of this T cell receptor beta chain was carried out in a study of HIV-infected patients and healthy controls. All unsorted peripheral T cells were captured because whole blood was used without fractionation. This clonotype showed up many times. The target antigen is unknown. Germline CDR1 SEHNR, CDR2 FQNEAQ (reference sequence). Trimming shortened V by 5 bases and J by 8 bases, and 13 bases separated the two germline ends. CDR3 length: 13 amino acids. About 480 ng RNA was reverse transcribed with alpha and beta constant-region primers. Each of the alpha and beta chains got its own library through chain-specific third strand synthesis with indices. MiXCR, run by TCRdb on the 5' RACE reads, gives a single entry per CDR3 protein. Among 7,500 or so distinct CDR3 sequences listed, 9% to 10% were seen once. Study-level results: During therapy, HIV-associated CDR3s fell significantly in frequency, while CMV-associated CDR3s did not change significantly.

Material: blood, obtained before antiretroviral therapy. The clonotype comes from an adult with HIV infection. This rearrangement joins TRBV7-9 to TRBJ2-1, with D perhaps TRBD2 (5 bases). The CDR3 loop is CASSPPLVDEQFF. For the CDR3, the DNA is TGTGCCAGCAGCCCGCCACTAGTAGATGAGCAGTTCTTC.